These 13 T cell receptor beta chains originate from one sample sequenced in a study of identical twins. MiXCR was run by TCRdb on the 5' RACE reads, yielding one entry per CDR3 protein. The table lists around 470,000 distinct CDR3 sequences, 12% to 15% of them singletons. These data are also associated with another study on yellow fever vaccine responses in identical twins.

Sequenced: CD4+ T cells sorted from blood. All receptors come from a woman between 18 and 29 years old in good health.

The chain has TRBV4-3 and TRBJ2-3; D is unresolved. V lost 0 bases, J lost 0 bases, and 7 bases lay in between. The CDR3 runs to 15 residues. Germline V gene sequence: CDR1 LGHNA, CDR2 YSLEER. The CDR3: CASSQEGSSTDTQYF. DNA for the CDR3: TGCGCCAGCAGCCAAGAAGGCAGTAGCACAGATACGCAGTATTTT.

The chain couples TRBV12-3 or TRBV12-4 to TRBJ2-1; 7 nucleotides align to TRBD2. The CDR3 spans 13 residues. V shed 7 bases, J shed 8 bases, and the junction held 8 bases outside the gene matches. This CDR3 is CASIPEGRDEQFF. The DNA for the CDR3 is TGTGCCAGCATCCCCGAGGGGAGGGATGAGCAGTTCTTC.

This clonotype was seen repeatedly, ten times or more. The CDR3 here is CASSASGQRNSPLHF. CDR3 coding DNA: TGTGCCAGCAGCGCCTCGGGACAGCGTAATTCACCCCTCCACTTT. The V gene is TRBV9, the J gene TRBJ1-6, with 7 positions matching TRBD1. This CDR3 spans 15 amino acids. Germline CDR1 reads SGDLS; CDR2 reads YYNGEE. J gave up 6 bases and V 3 bases, and 6 bases lay outside the gene matches.

V and J are TRBV10-3 and TRBJ1-5; tentative D call: TRBD1 (5 bases). CDR3 size: 17 residues. Germline CDR1 ENHRY, CDR2 SYGVKD. The V gene lost 3 bases and the J gene lost 0 bases, with 15 bases spanning the gap. CDR3 region: CAISEGQGSYSNQPQHF. DNA for the CDR3: TGTGCCATCAGTGAAGGTCAGGGATCCTATAGCAATCAGCCCCAGCATTTT.

V usage is TRBV6-2 or TRBV6-3 and J usage is TRBJ2-1; 12 nucleotides align to TRBD2. J gave up 2 bases and V 6 bases, and 5 bases lay outside the gene matches. Looked up from germline, CDR1 is MNHEY and CDR2 is SVGEGT. The CDR3 is made up of 16 amino acids. DNA for the CDR3: TGTGCCAGCAGCCGACTAGCGGGAGACACCTACAATGAGCAGTTCTTC. Its translation: CASSRLAGDTYNEQFF.

There are a few counts of this clonotype. CDR3 DNA sequence: TGCGCCAGCAGCCAAGGCGGGACATCCAACTACGAGCAGTACTTC. This sequence encodes CASSQGGTSNYEQYF. This rearrangement joins TRBV4-1 to TRBJ2-7; the D call may be TRBD1 or TRBD2 (6 bases each). The V gene's germline CDR1 is MGHRA and CDR2 YSYEKL. V was shortened by 1 base and J by 3 bases, with 13 bases between the two germline ends. This CDR3 has 15 residues.

The gene calls are TRBV7-8 and TRBJ2-3, with TRBD1 matching over 11 bases. With V trimmed by 5 bases and J by 4 bases, 11 bases remained unmatched. The CDR3 is 17 residues long. Germline lookup yields CDR1 SGHVS and CDR2 FQNEAQ. The CDR3 spells CASSPLPRTGGADTQYF. The CDR3 bases are TGTGCCAGCAGCCCCCTCCCCCGGACAGGGGGCGCAGATACGCAGTATTTT. Together with reference TRBV7-8 and TRBJ2-3, the CDR3 gives the full variable domain: GAGVSQSPRYKVAKRGQDVALRCDPISGHVSLFWYQQALGQGPEFLTYFQNEAQLDKSGLPSDRFFAERPEGSVSTLKIQRTQQEDSAVYLCASSPLPRTGGADTQYFGPGTRLTVL.

This clonotype has more than one count but fewer than ten. The V call is TRBV4-2, the J call TRBJ2-7, with 8 bases matching TRBD2. Germline trimming cut 1 base from V and 2 bases from J; bases unmatched to any gene: 7. Germline V lookup: CDR1 LGHNA, CDR2 YNFKEQ. This CDR3 contains 16 residues. CDR3 protein: CASSQVTSGGPYEQYF. CDR3 nucleotide sequence: TGTGCCAGCAGCCAAGTTACCAGCGGGGGCCCCTACGAGCAGTACTTC.

The sample holds a few counts of this clonotype. J is TRBJ2-7 and V is TRBV5-1; no clear D gene. CDR1 SGHRS and CDR2 YFSETQ come from the germline V gene. Deletions cut 0 bases from V and 3 bases from J, with 7 bases between. The CDR3 runs to 13 residues. The CDR3 sequence: CASSLGHIYEQYF. DNA for the CDR3: TGCGCCAGCAGCTTGGGGCATATCTACGAGCAGTACTTC.

This clonotype occurred a few times. The chain has TRBV5-1 and TRBJ2-1; maybe TRBD1 (5 bases). CDR3 length: 15 residues. V lost 4 bases to trimming and J lost 4 bases, with 15 bases between them. Germline CDR1 SGHRS, CDR2 YFSETQ. CDR3 protein: CASSIRVAFYNEQFF. Written as DNA, the CDR3 is TGCGCCAGCAGCATCAGGGTAGCTTTTTACAATGAGCAGTTCTTC.

This clonotype was seen a few times. The chain uses TRBV6-1 and TRBJ2-5; TRBD2 agrees at 7 bases. V lost 5 bases and J lost 1; bases outside the gene matches: 4. This CDR3 contains 14 residues. Looked up from germline, CDR1 is MNHNS and CDR2 is SASEGT. In DNA form, the CDR3 reads TGTGCCAGCAGTCTAAGGACTAGCCAAGAGACCCAGTACTTC. Amino acid sequence: CASSLRTSQETQYF.

The CDR3 sequence: CASSAGTGGHEQYF. As DNA, the CDR3 is TGTGCCAGCAGCGCCGGGACAGGTGGACACGAGCAGTACTTC. The chain uses TRBV2 and TRBJ2-7; 8 bases map to TRBD1. The CDR3 length is 14 residues. Germline CDR1 and CDR2: SNHLY and FYNNEI. The J segment lost 5 bases and the V segment lost 6 bases, leaving 9 bases of the junction unmatched.

Only a few counts were recorded for this clonotype. The genes are TRBV10-3 and TRBJ1-1, with 7 bases fitting TRBD1. V trimming: 4 bases; J trimming: 5 bases; junction bases outside the gene matches: 10. The germline gives CDR1 ENHRY, CDR2 SYGVKD. The CDR3 runs to 15 residues. DNA for the CDR3: TGTGCCATCAGTGGCTTGACAGGGATGGGGACTGAAGCTTTCTTT. Translation gives CAISGLTGMGTEAFF.